This TCR beta chain was identified in a study of cytomegalovirus exposure and HLA in healthy donors. A multiplex PCR was run with 60 Vbeta primers and 13 Jbeta primers. Libraries were prepared by immunoSEQ multiplex PCR; TCRdb keeps only in-frame clonotypes and omits some of them. The sample lists about 130,000 clones, around 73% occurring once. The length of the CDR3 is 15 residues. The germline CDR1 and CDR2 sequences are LNHDA and SQIVND (reference sequence). Germline trimming cut 7 bases from V and 1 base from J; bases unmatched to any gene: 8. The sample consisted of PBMCs. This sequence originates from a man aged 30-40 years in good health and CMV-seropositive. The V call is TRBV19, the J call TRBJ1-2; 8 bases align to TRBD1. The CDR3 DNA reads as TGTGCCAGTACCGAACAGGGGGACAGTAACTATGGCTACACCTTC. Its translation is CASTEQGDSNYGYTF.